Listed below are T cell receptor beta chains from one sample, sequenced in a study of lymphopenia after photon versus proton radiotherapy. The protocol was immunoSEQ multiplex PCR, while the TCRdb copy is restricted to in-frame clones and leaves out a portion. The sample lists 150,000 or so clones, more than 85% seen once, with around 4.5% in the top ten. The source was peripheral blood, collected from a patient treated with photon-based radiotherapy. The origin of the receptors is a man aged 50-60 years with gastric cancer. Both conserved end residues are part of each CDR3. Each record gives: clone size, V gene, J gene, D gene, CDR3 DNA, CDR3 protein. The D gene is left open where the match is weak. For some rows the clone size is stated as once, few or many, or as a class when expanded; others skip it.

few	TRBV4-3	TRBJ2-7	TRBD2	TGCGCCAGCAGCCAAGCGGGAGGGTTGGGCGAGCAGTACTTC	CASSQAGGLGEQYF
.	TRBV30	TRBJ1-3	.	TGTGCCTGGAGTCCCATCAGAAACACCATATATTTT	CAWSPIRNTIYF
.	TRBV4-3	TRBJ1-1	.	TGCGCCAGCAGCCAAGAGGCAGGGACTGAAGCTTTCTTT	CASSQEAGTEAFF
.	TRBV11-2	TRBJ2-1	TRBD2	TGTGCCAGCAGCTTAGGGACTAGCGGGGGAAGCTCCTACAATGAGCAGTTCTTC	CASSLGTSGGSSYNEQFF
.	TRBV6-6	TRBJ2-2	.	TGTGCCAGCAGTTCAAGCTGGCCCGGGGAGCTGTTTTTT	CASSSSWPGELFF
.	TRBV7-6	TRBJ2-7	.	TGTGCCAGCAGCTTAGGGAACGGGGTGCCCTACGAGCAGTACTTC	CASSLGNGVPYEQYF
.	TRBV19	TRBJ2-3	TRBD1	TGTGCCAGTAGTATCCCGACAGGGGCACCCACAGATACGCAGTATTTT	CASSIPTGAPTDTQYF
.	TRBV7-8	TRBJ2-1	TRBD1	TGTGCCAGCAGCTTAGCAGGGGGCCCAAGACGCAATGAGCAGTTCTTC	CASSLAGGPRRNEQFF
.	TRBV12-5	TRBJ2-3	.	TGTGCTAGTGGTTTCAGGGTCACAGATACGCAGTATTTT	CASGFRVTDTQYF
.	TRBV10-1	TRBJ2-7	.	TGCGCCAGCAGCCGAAGGAGGGACCACGAGCAGTACTTC	CASSRRRDHEQYF
.	TRBV5-1	TRBJ2-3	.	TGCGCCAGCAGCTTATCACGGGTCCCCACAGATACGCAGTATTTT	CASSLSRVPTDTQYF